The sequence of this T cell receptor beta chain was determined in a study of siplizumab effects on memory and regulatory T cells. Study results and limitations: Apparently key alloresponse contributors, naive T cells also seemed more diverse than memory cells. Solely a minor proportion of alloreactive clones could be assigned to unstimulated subsets. Treg-derived clones made up an average of roughly 70% of mappable alloreactive CD4+ clones with siplizumab and more than 25% in controls.

V lost 3 bases, J lost 6 bases, and 10 bases lay in between. CDR3 length: 12 amino acids. Germline CDR1 SQVTM, CDR2 ANQGSEA. As concerns this clone: The antigen remains unidentified. Other nucleotide sequences in the sample specify the same CDR3.

Data came from immunoSEQ multiplex PCR; TCRdb stores just in-frame clones and leaves some out. The data hold roughly 82,000 clones, with approximately 88% observed a single time. This TCR was recovered from a human donor in good health. Source material: Tregs sorted from blood. V usage is TRBV29-1 and J usage is TRBJ2-3; no definite D call. The CDR3 DNA follows: TGCAGCGTTGAGGATCGTCTGGATACGCAGTATTTT. Amino acid sequence: CSVEDRLDTQYF.